The 27 T cell receptor beta chains reported below all come from one sample, sequenced in a study of T cell repertoires in cytomegalovirus infection. One entry per CDR3 protein results from TCRdb running MiXCR on the reads. The repertoire holds about 250,000 distinct CDR3 sequences, approximately 7% seen once, with around 6% in the top ten. The sequencing sample was made of PBMCs. The receptors originated from a human donor in good health (CMV status not recorded). Some clones in this sample may be carry-over from other donors' samples.

This clonotype appeared many times. The V and J genes are TRBV18 and TRBJ2-7; either TRBD1 or TRBD2 may fit D (5 bases each). This CDR3 has 15 residues. Trimming removed 3 bases from V and 2 bases from J, with 14 bases in between. CDR1 is KGHSH and CDR2 is LQKENI in the germline V gene. This CDR3 is CASSPTGTDTYEQYF. The CDR3 region has the DNA TGTGCCAGCTCACCTACCGGGACGGACACCTACGAGCAGTACTTC.

This clonotype has at least ten counts. The chain has TRBV2 and TRBJ1-5; maybe TRBD1 (6 bases). The germline V gene encodes CDR1 SNHLY and CDR2 FYNNEI. This CDR3 region has 15 residues. The V end lost 6 bases, the J end lost 0 bases, and 12 bases lay between the germline ends. The CDR3 DNA reads as TGTGCCAGCAGATGGAACAGGGATAGCAATCAGCCCCAGCATTTT. Encoded protein: CASRWNRDSNQPQHF.

This clonotype was picked up many times. This chain connects TRBV7-2 to TRBJ2-3; unclear D gene. V was clipped by 1 base and J by 2 bases, with 4 bases between them. Looked up from germline, CDR1 is SGHTA and CDR2 is FQGNSA. This CDR3 has 13 residues. The CDR3 region has the DNA TGTGCCAGCAGCTTAGTCATCACAGATACGCAGTATTTT. Amino acids: CASSLVITDTQYF.

In this sample, this clonotype turned up many times. This chain links TRBV12-3 or TRBV12-4 with TRBJ1-1; TRBD1 aligns across 7 bases. The trim removed 5 bases at V and 4 bases at J, leaving 10 bases unmatched. This CDR3 has 15 residues. DNA for the CDR3: TGTGCCAGCAGTAGGGGGAATACAGGGGCCACTGAAGCTTTCTTT. Amino acids: CASSRGNTGATEAFF.

Only one count was recorded for this clonotype. A much larger clone sits a single nucleotide away, making a read error possible. This chain connects TRBV20-1 to TRBJ2-1, with D unresolved. The CDR3 loop spans 12 amino acids. Germline CDR1 DFQATT, CDR2 SNEGSKA (reference sequence). Here the CDR3 DNA reads TGCGGTGCTAGAGGATGGGATTATGAGCAGTTCTTC. It is translated as CGARGWDYEQFF.

This clonotype was found a few times. The V call is TRBV6-2 or TRBV6-3, the J call TRBJ1-2; maybe TRBD1 (6 bases). Germline V CDR1 and CDR2: MNHEY, SVGEGT. Trimming pared 2 bases from V and 1 base from J, leaving 11 bases between. CDR3 length equals 15 residues. CDR3 nucleotide sequence: TGTGCCAGCAGTTACCCGGGGACATTTAACTATGGCTACACCTTC. This encodes CASSYPGTFNYGYTF.

This clonotype was recorded at least ten times. J is TRBJ2-6 and V is TRBV13, with D possibly being TRBD1 (5 bases). Germline assignment: CDR1 PRHDT and CDR2 FYEKMQ (reference sequence). With 7 bases removed from V and 0 bases from J, the gap between germline ends came to 16 bases. The CDR3 sequence is 17 residues long. In nucleotides, the CDR3 is TGTGCCAGCACGATCAGGGTTCTCGACTCTGGGGCCAACGTCCTGACTTTC. This gives the protein CASTIRVLDSGANVLTF.

This clonotype was counted ten times or more. The rearrangement links TRBV10-1 to TRBJ1-4; TRBD1 is a possible D gene (5 bases). V was shortened by 4 bases and J by 4 bases, with 10 bases between the two germline ends. CDR1 is WNHNN, CDR2 SYGVQD, per germline (reference sequence). The CDR3 loop spans 14 amino acids. The CDR3 sequence is CASSASGINEKLFF. DNA of the CDR3: TGCGCCAGCAGTGCCTCAGGGATTAATGAAAAACTGTTTTTT.

This clonotype was observed many times. The chain recombines TRBV11-2 with TRBJ1-1; D perhaps matches TRBD1 (5 bases). V was pared by 5 bases and J by 0 bases, with 13 bases between. Germline CDR1 SGHAT, CDR2 FQNNGV. This CDR3 spans 15 amino acids. This chain's CDR3 is CASSPPGVVNTEAFF. In DNA form, the CDR3 reads TGTGCCAGCAGCCCCCCGGGGGTAGTGAACACTGAAGCTTTCTTT.

This clonotype appeared many times. The chain employs TRBV5-8 and TRBJ1-5; no clear D. The germline V gene has CDR1 SGHTS and CDR2 YDEGEE. V was clipped by 4 bases and J by 3 bases, with 11 bases between them. There are 14 residues in the CDR3. The CDR3 spells CASSIWTINQPQHF. The CDR3 DNA sequence: TGTGCCAGCAGCATCTGGACGATCAATCAGCCCCAGCATTTT.

This clonotype was detected only once. Lacking the conserved final phenylalanine or tryptophan, this CDR3 likely reflects a read error. The chain carries TRBV2 and TRBJ1-6; no clear D. Germline lookup yields CDR1 SNHLY and CDR2 FYNNEI. The ends were cut back, 3 bases at V and 7 bases at J, with 7 bases in the middle. The CDR3 totals 13 residues. CDR3 nucleotides: TGTGCCAGCAGTGACTTGGGGAATTCACCCCTCCACGTT. It codes for CASSDLGNSPLHV.

This clonotype was found many times. The chain has TRBV20-1 and TRBJ2-3, with D possibly TRBD1 on 6 matching bases. Trimming removed 0 bases at V and 0 bases at J, with 7 bases between. The CDR3 is made up of 14 amino acids. Looked up from germline, CDR1 is DFQATT and CDR2 is SNEGSKA (reference sequence). The CDR3 sequence: CSARDQGSTDTQYF. The CDR3 DNA reads as TGCAGTGCTAGAGACCAGGGGAGCACAGATACGCAGTATTTT.

The chain joins TRBV7-8 to TRBJ1-2, with a possible D match to TRBD1 (5 bases). V shed 5 bases and J shed 0 bases, with 10 bases lying between them. The CDR3 extends over 14 amino acids. CDR1 and CDR2 from the germline V gene are SGHVS and FQNEAQ. The CDR3 DNA reads as TGTGCCAGCAGCCCCGGGGCAGCTAACTATGGCTACACCTTC. It encodes CASSPGAANYGYTF.

This rearrangement joins TRBV28 to TRBJ1-1; D call uncertain. The germline V gene encodes CDR1 MDHEN and CDR2 SYDVKM. There are 14 residues in the CDR3. The V and J ends lost 3 bases and 4 bases respectively, with 12 bases between them. In DNA, the CDR3 is TGTGCCAGCAGTTTGAGGGCGGGAAGCACTGAAGCTTTCTTT. Amino acid sequence: CASSLRAGSTEAFF. Full variable domain (remainder filled in from reference TRBV28 and TRBJ1-1): DVKVTQSSRYLVKRTGEKVFLECVQDMDHENMFWYRQDPGLGLRLIYFSYDVKMKEKGDIPEGYSVSREKKERFSLILESASTNQTSMYLCASSLRAGSTEAFFGQGTRLTVV.

This clonotype was detected a few times. CDR3 in amino acids: CAWSVPGPNSPLHF. The CDR3 nucleotides are TGTGCCTGGAGTGTTCCAGGGCCTAATTCACCCCTCCACTTT. The rearrangement uses TRBV30 and TRBJ1-6; a weak D match, TRBD1 (5 bases). V lost 0 bases and J lost 6, with 9 bases in between. Germline V gene lookup returns CDR1 GTSNPN and CDR2 SVGIG (reference sequence). This CDR3 region has 14 residues.

At least ten counts were recorded for this clonotype. The V gene is TRBV7-2, the J gene TRBJ1-2, with a possible D match to TRBD1 (6 bases). The CDR3 totals 14 residues. Deletions cut 4 bases from V and 8 bases from J, with 17 bases between. The germline gives CDR1 SGHTA, CDR2 FQGNSA. In DNA form, the CDR3 reads TGTGCCAGCAGCTCGCACAGGGTCGAGGGGGGCTACACCTTC. Its protein is CASSSHRVEGGYTF.

The sample holds a few counts of this clonotype. V usage is TRBV2 and J usage is TRBJ1-1; the D gene is possibly TRBD1 (5 bases). Germline-derived CDR1 and CDR2 are SNHLY and FYNNEI. V was pared by 7 bases and J by 1 base, with 13 bases between. The CDR3 is 14 amino acids. The CDR3 DNA sequence: TGTGCCAGCAACCCTTTCCAGGGGAACACTGAAGCTTTCTTT. Translating it yields CASNPFQGNTEAFF.

This clonotype was recorded at least ten times. The rearrangement joins TRBV19 to TRBJ2-5, with D unclear. The CDR3 extends over 15 amino acids. With 4 bases removed from V and 4 bases from J, the gap between germline ends came to 16 bases. Germline V gene sequence: CDR1 LNHDA, CDR2 SQIVND (reference sequence). CDR3 region: CASSTKRPYGETQYF. In DNA, the CDR3 is TGTGCCAGTAGTACGAAACGTCCCTACGGAGAGACCCAGTACTTC.

In its sample, this clonotype was seen a few times. The chain is built from TRBV4-3 and TRBJ2-7; 10 nucleotides align to TRBD1. V lost 4 bases and J lost 0; bases outside the gene matches: 3. Germline V gene sequence: CDR1 LGHNA, CDR2 YSLEER. The CDR3 spans 15 residues. Here the CDR3 reads CASSPWTGGSYEQYF. As DNA, the CDR3 is TGCGCCAGCAGCCCTTGGACAGGGGGCTCCTACGAGCAGTACTTC.

This clonotype was detected once. An end of the junction differs from the germline gene, which may be a read error. V usage is TRBV20-1 and J usage is TRBJ1-5; 8 nucleotides align to TRBD1. Germline CDR1 reads DFQATT; CDR2 reads SNEGSKA (reference sequence). The CDR3 covers 17 residues. CDR3 bases: TGCGGTGCTGTCGGGGACAGGACATCCGGGCCCAATCAGCCCCAGCATTTT. It yields the protein CGAVGDRTSGPNQPQHF.

This clonotype occurred many times. The chain links TRBV7-2 to TRBJ2-6; no reliable D call. This CDR3 comprises 15 residues. Germline loops: CDR1 SGHTA, CDR2 FQGNSA. Trimming cost V 6 bases and J 0 bases, with 9 bases left between them. The CDR3 nucleotides read TGTGCCAGCAGACTTATGGTCTCTGGGGCCAACGTCCTGACTTTC. Protein product: CASRLMVSGANVLTF.

The sample holds many counts of this clonotype. Written as DNA, the CDR3 is TGCAGCGTTGAAGATCGGTACAATGAGCAGTTCTTC. Translating it yields CSVEDRYNEQFF. This chain uses TRBV29-1 with TRBJ2-1, with no clear D. The V gene lost 0 bases and the J gene lost 4 bases, with 4 bases spanning the gap. The CDR3 sequence is 12 residues long. The germline CDR1 and CDR2 sequences are SQVTM and ANQGSEA.

This clonotype was detected ten times or more. This CDR3 reads CASWAGLAGNEQFF. In DNA form, the CDR3 reads TGCGCCAGCTGGGCGGGACTAGCAGGGAATGAGCAGTTCTTC. The rearrangement links TRBV5-1 to TRBJ2-1, with 9 bases identical to TRBD2. This CDR3 comprises 14 residues. CDR1 is SGHRS, CDR2 YFSETQ, per germline. Trimming removed 7 bases from V and 7 bases from J; junction bases left unmatched: 9.

This clonotype showed up many times. This sequence joins TRBV7-2 and TRBJ1-3, with D tentatively TRBD1 (5 bases). Germline lookup yields CDR1 SGHTA and CDR2 FQGNSA. This CDR3 region has 15 residues. V was pared by 5 bases and J by 0 bases, with 11 bases between. The CDR3 DNA reads as TGTGCCAGCAGCCCGGGACGGTTCTCTGGAAACACCATATATTTT. Translation: CASSPGRFSGNTIYF.

The chain joins TRBV15 to TRBJ1-3, with D unclear. V was clipped by 0 bases and J by 0 bases, with 15 bases between them. Per germline, CDR1 LNHNV and CDR2 YYDKDF (reference sequence). CDR3 size: 18 residues. CDR3 protein: CATSRDLRPRISGNTIYF. The DNA of the CDR3 is TGTGCCACCAGCAGAGACCTCAGGCCCCGGATCTCTGGAAACACCATATATTTT. Full variable domain (missing parts from reference TRBV15 and TRBJ1-3): DAMVIQNPRYQVTQFGKPVTLSCSQTLNHNVMYWYQQKSSQAPKLLFHYYDKDFNNEADTPDNFQSRRPNTSFCFLDIRSPGLGDTAMYLCATSRDLRPRISGNTIYFGEGSWLTVV.

About this clonotype: This may come from a read error, since a much larger clone is one base off. The rearrangement joins TRBV28 to TRBJ1-2; D is unresolved. Germline loops: CDR1 MDHEN, CDR2 SYDVKM. Trimming took 6 bases from V and 6 from J, leaving 5 bases between them. The CDR3 spans 10 residues. In DNA, the CDR3 is TGTGCCAGCAGGTTCGATGGCTACACCTTC. It translates to CASRFDGYTF.

This clonotype was counted only a few times. The chain recombines TRBV2 with TRBJ1-5, with D possibly being TRBD1 (5 bases). V was clipped by 4 bases and J by 4 bases, with 17 bases between them. Germline V gene data show CDR1 as SNHLY and CDR2 as FYNNEI. This CDR3 comprises 16 residues. The CDR3 here is CASSGSPGPRNQPQHF. The CDR3 nucleotides read TGTGCCAGCAGTGGAAGCCCAGGGCCCCGAAATCAGCCCCAGCATTTT.